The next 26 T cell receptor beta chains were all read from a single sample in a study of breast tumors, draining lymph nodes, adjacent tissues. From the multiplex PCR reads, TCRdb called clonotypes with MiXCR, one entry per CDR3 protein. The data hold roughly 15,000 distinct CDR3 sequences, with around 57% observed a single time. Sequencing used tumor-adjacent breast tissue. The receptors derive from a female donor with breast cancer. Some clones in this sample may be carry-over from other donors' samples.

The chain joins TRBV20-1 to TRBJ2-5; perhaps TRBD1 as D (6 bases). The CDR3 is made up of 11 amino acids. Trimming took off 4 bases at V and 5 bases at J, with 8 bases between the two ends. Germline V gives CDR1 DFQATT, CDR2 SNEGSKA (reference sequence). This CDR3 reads CSATGVETQYF. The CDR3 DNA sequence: TGCAGTGCTACAGGGGTGGAGACCCAGTACTTC.

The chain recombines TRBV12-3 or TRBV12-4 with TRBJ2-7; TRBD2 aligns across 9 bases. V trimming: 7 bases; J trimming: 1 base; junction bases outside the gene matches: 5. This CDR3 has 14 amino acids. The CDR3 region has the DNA TGTGCCAGCACCACTAGCGGGCCATCCTACGAGCAGTACTTC. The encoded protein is CASTTSGPSYEQYF.

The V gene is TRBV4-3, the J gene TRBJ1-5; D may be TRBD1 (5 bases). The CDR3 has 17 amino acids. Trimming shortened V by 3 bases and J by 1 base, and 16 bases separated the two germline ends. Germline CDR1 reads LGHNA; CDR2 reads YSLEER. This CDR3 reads CASSQEIQVFSNQPQHF. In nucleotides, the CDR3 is TGCGCCAGCAGCCAGGAAATACAGGTCTTCAGCAATCAGCCCCAGCATTTT.

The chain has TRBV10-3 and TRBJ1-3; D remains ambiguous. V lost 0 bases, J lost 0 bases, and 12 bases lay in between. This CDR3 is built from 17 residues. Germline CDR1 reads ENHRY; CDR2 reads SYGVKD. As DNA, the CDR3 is TGTGCCATCAGTGAGTCGGGGTTGACGGGCTCTGGAAACACCATATATTTT. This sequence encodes CAISESGLTGSGNTIYF.

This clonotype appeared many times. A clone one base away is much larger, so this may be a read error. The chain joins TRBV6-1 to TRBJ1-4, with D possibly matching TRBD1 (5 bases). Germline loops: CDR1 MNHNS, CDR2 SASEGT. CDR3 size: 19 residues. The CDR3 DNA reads TGTGCCAGCAGTCAAGCGTGGGGCCAGGGTGGTTCCGGAAGGGAAAAACTGTTTTTT. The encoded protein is CASSQAWGQGGSGREKLFF.

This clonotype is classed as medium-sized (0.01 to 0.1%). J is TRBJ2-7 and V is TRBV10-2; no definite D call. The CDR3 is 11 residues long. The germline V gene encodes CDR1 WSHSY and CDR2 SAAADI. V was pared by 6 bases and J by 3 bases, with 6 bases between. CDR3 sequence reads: CASRANYEQYF. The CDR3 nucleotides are TGCGCCAGCAGGGCTAACTACGAGCAGTACTTC.

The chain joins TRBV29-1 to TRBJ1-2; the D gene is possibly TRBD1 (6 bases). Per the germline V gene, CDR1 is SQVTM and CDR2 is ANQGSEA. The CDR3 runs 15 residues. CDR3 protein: CSFKGTLAIGGGYTF. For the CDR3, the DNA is TGCAGTTTTAAGGGAACTCTAGCAATAGGGGGGGGCTACACCTTC.

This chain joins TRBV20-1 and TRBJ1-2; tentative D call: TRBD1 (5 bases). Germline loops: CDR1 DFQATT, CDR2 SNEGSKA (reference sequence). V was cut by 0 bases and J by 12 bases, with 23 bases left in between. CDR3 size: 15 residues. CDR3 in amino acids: CSARDPAGTLSGNTF. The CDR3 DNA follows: TGCAGTGCTAGAGATCCAGCCGGGACTCTCTCTGGAAACACCTTC.

The CDR3 loop is CASSSDRRREQPQHF. The CDR3 nucleotides are TGTGCCAGTAGTTCGGACAGGCGTAGGGAGCAGCCCCAGCATTTT. This chain uses TRBV19 with TRBJ1-5, with TRBD1 matching 7 bases. Germline trimming cut 5 bases from V and 7 bases from J; bases unmatched to any gene: 11. The CDR3 has 15 amino acids. CDR1 and CDR2 (germline): LNHDA, SQIVND (reference sequence).

The chain's CDR3 is CASSSSGQGADTQYF. Here the CDR3 DNA reads TGTGCCAGCAGCTCCTCGGGACAGGGAGCAGATACGCAGTATTTT. The V and J genes are TRBV13 and TRBJ2-3; TRBD1 agrees at 9 bases. V shed 4 bases, J shed 4 bases, and the junction held 6 bases outside the gene matches. CDR1 and CDR2 (germline): PRHDT, FYEKMQ (reference sequence). The length of the CDR3 is 15 residues. The complete variable domain, with remaining parts taken from reference TRBV13 and TRBJ2-3, reads AAGVIQSPRHLIKEKRETATLKCYPIPRHDTVYWYQQGPGQDPQFLISFYEKMQSDKGSIPDRFSAQQFSDYHSELNMSSLELGDSALYFCASSSSGQGADTQYFGPGTRLTVL.

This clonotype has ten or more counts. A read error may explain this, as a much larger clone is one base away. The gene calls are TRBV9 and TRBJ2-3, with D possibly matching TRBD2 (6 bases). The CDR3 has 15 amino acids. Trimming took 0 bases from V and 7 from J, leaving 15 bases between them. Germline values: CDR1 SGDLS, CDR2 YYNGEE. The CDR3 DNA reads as TGTGCCAGCAGCGTAGAATCGGGAGCGGTGCATACGCAGTATTTT. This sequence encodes CASSVESGAVHTQYF.

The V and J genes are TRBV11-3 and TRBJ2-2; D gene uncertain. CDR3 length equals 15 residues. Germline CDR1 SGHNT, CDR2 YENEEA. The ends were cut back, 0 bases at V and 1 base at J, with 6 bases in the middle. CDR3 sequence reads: CASSLDGRNTGELFF. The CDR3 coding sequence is TGTGCCAGCAGCTTAGATGGAAGGAACACCGGGGAGCTGTTTTTT. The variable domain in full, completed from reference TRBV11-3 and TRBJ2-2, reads EAGVVQSPRYKIIEKKQPVAFWCNPISGHNTLYWYLQNLGQGPELLIRYENEEAVDDSQLPKDRFSAERLKGVDSTLKIQPAELGDSAVYLCASSLDGRNTGELFFGEGSRLTVL.

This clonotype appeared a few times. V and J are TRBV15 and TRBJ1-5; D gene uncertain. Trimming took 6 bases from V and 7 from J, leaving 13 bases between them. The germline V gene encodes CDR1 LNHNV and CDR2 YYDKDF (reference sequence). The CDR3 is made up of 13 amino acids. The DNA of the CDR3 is TGTGCCACCAGTAAGAGGATGGACCAGCCCCAGCATTTT. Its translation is CATSKRMDQPQHF.

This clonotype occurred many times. CDR3: CASSESSGRTDTQYF. CDR3 sequence (DNA): TGTGCCAGCAGTGAATCTAGCGGGAGAACAGATACGCAGTATTTT. The chain employs TRBV6-4 and TRBJ2-3; TRBD2 aligns across 10 bases. The junction had 3 bases not matched to a gene; V was cut back by 3 bases and J by 3 bases. The CDR3 covers 15 residues. CDR1 and CDR2 (germline): MRHNA, SNTAGT.

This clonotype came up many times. The CDR3 loop reads CASSIGAGADIQYF. CDR3 DNA sequence: TGTGCCAGCAGTATAGGGGCGGGAGCGGACATTCAGTACTTC. This rearrangement joins TRBV25-1 to TRBJ2-4; TRBD2 matches at 7 bases. Germline V gene sequence: CDR1 MGHDK, CDR2 SYGVNS. The CDR3 consists of 14 residues. With 5 bases clipped from V and 8 bases from J, the junction kept 9 bases outside the gene matches.

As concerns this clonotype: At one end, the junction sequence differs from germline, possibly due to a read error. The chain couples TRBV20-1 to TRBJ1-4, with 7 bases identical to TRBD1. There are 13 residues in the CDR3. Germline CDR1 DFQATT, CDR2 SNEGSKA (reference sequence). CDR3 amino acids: CSVGRGGSETLFF. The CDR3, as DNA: TGCAGTGTCGGGAGAGGGGGCAGTGAAACACTGTTTTTT.

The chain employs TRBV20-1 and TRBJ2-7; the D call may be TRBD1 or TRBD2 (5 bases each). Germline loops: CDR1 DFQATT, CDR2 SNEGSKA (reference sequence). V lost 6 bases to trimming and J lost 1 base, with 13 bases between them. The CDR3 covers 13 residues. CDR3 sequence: CSARGPWSYEQYV. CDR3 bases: TGCAGTGCACGGGGACCCTGGTCCTACGAGCAGTACGTC.

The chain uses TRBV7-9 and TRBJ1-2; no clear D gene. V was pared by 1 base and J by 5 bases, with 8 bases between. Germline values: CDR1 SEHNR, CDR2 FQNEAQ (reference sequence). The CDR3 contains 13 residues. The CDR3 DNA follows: TGTGCCAGCAGCTTAGGTGGGGTTTATGGCTACACCTTC. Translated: CASSLGGVYGYTF.

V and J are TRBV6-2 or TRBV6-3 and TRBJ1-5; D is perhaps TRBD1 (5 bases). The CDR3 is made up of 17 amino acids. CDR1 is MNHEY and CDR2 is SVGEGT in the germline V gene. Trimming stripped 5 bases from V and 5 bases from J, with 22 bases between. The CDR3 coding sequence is TGTGCCAGCAGTCCTCCTCCCCCCCTGGGACCGCATCAGCCCCAGCATTTT. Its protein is CASSPPPPLGPHQPQHF.

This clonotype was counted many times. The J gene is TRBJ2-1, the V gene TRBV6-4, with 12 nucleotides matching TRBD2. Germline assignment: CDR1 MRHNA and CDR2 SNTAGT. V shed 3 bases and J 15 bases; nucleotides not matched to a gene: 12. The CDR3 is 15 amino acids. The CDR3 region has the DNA TGTGCCAGCAGTGAATCGGCTAGCGGGAGGGCCAAACCGTTCTTC. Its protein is CASSESASGRAKPFF.

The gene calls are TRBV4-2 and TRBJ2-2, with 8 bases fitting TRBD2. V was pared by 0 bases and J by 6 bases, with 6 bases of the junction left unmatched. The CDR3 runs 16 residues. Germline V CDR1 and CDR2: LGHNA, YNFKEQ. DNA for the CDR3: TGTGCCAGCAGCCAAGATCAGCGGGAGTATGCCGGGGAGCTGTTTTTT. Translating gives CASSQDQREYAGELFF.

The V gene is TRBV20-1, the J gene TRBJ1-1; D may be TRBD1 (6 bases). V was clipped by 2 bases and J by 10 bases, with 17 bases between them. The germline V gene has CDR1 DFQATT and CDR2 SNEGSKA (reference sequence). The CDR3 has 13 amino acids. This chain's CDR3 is CSARLPSDRRAFF. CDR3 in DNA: TGCAGTGCTAGATTACCCTCAGACAGGAGAGCTTTCTTT.

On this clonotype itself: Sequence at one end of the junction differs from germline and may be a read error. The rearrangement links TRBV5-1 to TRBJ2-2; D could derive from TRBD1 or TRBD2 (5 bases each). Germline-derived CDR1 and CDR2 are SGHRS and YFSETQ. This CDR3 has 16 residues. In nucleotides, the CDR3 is TGTGCCAGCAGCTTGGGACCATTTTCAGGGTACGGGGAGCTGTTTTTT. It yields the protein CASSLGPFSGYGELFF.

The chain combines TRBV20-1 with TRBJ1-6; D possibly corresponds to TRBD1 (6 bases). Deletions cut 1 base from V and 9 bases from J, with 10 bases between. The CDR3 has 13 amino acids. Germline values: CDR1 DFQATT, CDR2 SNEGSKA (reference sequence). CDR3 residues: CSARVQGGSPLHF. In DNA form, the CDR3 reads TGCAGTGCTAGAGTACAGGGCGGTTCACCCCTCCACTTT.

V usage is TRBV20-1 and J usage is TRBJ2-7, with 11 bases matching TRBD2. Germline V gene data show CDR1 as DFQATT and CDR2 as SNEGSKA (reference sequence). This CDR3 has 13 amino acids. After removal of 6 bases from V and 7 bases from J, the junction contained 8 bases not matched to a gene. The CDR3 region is CSAPGLADREQYF. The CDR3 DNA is TGCAGTGCCCCGGGACTAGCGGACAGGGAGCAGTACTTC.

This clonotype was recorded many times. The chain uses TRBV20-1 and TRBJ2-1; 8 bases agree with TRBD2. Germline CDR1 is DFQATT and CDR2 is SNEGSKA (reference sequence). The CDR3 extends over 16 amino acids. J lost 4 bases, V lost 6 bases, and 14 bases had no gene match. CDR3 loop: CSARSALAESYNEQFF. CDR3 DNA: TGCAGTGCACGGTCAGCACTAGCGGAAAGTTACAATGAGCAGTTCTTC.